The clone carrying this TCR beta chain was counted between two and nine times. This CDR3 is 14 amino acids long. Per germline, CDR1 SGHTA and CDR2 FQGTGA. V was trimmed by 5 bases and J by 4 bases, leaving 9 bases between them. These data come from a study of regulatory T cells in long-lasting Graves disease. Assembly of TCR beta libraries relied on iRepertoire HTBI primers together with Arm-PCR of CDR3 regions. TCRdb fed the multiplex PCR reads into MiXCR, producing one record per CDR3 protein. Here the sample spans about 530,000 distinct CDR3 sequences, roughly 15% being singletons. Time point here: newly diagnosed GD, antithyroid drugs for less than 3 months. The TCR library used RNA extracted from PBMCs. This sample was also put to use in a study of T cells in Graves' hyperthyroidism and ophthalmopathy.

Specimen: peripheral blood mononuclear cells (PBMCs), collected at new diagnosis, from a patient treated with antithyroid drugs. The chain carries TRBV7-3 and TRBJ1-6; weak D call: TRBD1 (6 bases). The TCR originated in a woman aged 35-65 years with Graves disease. As DNA, the CDR3 is TGTGCCAGCAGCAGAGGGGGGTATAATTCACCCCTCCACTTT. This translates into CASSRGGYNSPLHF.